This T cell receptor beta chain was sequenced in a study of breast tumors, draining lymph nodes, adjacent tissues. Study-level findings and limits: Most tumor T cells seemingly derive from lymph node, then expand in tumor. Tumor and nontumor repertoires were significantly more similar in luminal-like than in basal-like breast cancer. That most tumor T cells come from lymph nodes remained unproven.

This clonotype is deemed medium-sized. No antigen is known for it. MiXCR, run by TCRdb on the multiplex PCR reads, gives a single entry per CDR3 protein. This table has about 22,000 distinct CDR3 sequences, approximately 60% appearing once. The sample consisted of tumor-adjacent breast tissue. The receptor comes from a female donor with breast cancer. Some clones in this sample may be carry-over from other donors' samples.

The CDR3 spells CSVLLAGAYEQYF. DNA of the CDR3: TGCAGTGTCCTACTAGCGGGGGCCTACGAGCAGTACTTC. J is TRBJ2-7 and V is TRBV20-1, with 11 nucleotides matching TRBD2. The CDR3 runs to 13 residues. Per the germline V gene, CDR1 is DFQATT and CDR2 is SNEGSKA (reference sequence). V shed 7 bases, J shed 2 bases, and the junction held 4 bases outside the gene matches.